This TCR beta chain emerged from a study of memory CD4+ T cells and cytomegalovirus serostatus. As for the study in general: Donors were healthy Belgian adults, several CMV seropositive and roughly 25 seronegative. Study results and caveats: The CMV-associated TCR signature appears largely within the CD4+ memory repertoire. About 40% of the roughly 160 known CMV-associated TCRbeta sequences appeared in CD4+ memory.

Single viable CD3+CD4+CD8-CD45RO+ cells were sorted as the memory CD4+ T cells. Donors' CMV status reflects serum IgG against pp150, pp28, p38, p52. In germline, CDR1 is LNHDA, CDR2 SQIVND (reference sequence). This CDR3 has 16 amino acids. Trimming removed 7 bases from V and 8 bases from J, with 26 bases in between. The repertoire was sequenced with immunoSEQ multiplex PCR; TCRdb's copy has only in-frame clones and lacks some. The sample holds around 50,000 clones, about 81% seen once. Regarding this clone: Antigen unknown.

This sequence joins TRBV19 and TRBJ1-2; a possible D gene is TRBD1 (6 bases). The sample was memory CD4+ T cells from blood. The clonotype originates from an adult in good health and CMV-seronegative. The CDR3 DNA reads TGTGCCAGTACCGAGAACAGGGCAGGGGATCTAGGCGGCTACACCTTC. This gives the protein CASTENRAGDLGGYTF.